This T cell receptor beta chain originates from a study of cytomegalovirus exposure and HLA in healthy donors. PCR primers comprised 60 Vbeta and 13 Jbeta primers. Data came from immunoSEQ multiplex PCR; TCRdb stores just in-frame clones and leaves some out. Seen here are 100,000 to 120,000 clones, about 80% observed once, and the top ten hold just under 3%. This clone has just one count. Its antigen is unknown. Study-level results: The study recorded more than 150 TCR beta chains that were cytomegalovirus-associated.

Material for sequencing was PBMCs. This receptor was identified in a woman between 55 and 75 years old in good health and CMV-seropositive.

CDR3 nucleotide sequence: TGTGCCAGCAGTGGGACTAGCGGGAGTTATAATGAGCAGTTCTTC. The encoded protein is CASSGTSGSYNEQFF. This chain joins TRBV2 and TRBJ2-1; 13 bases align to TRBD2. V dropped 4 bases and J dropped 7; count of bases not matched to a gene: 4. This CDR3 region has 15 residues. Germline V CDR1 and CDR2: SNHLY, FYNNEI.